This T cell receptor beta chain is drawn from a study of T-cell memory formation after mild COVID-19. Points on this clonotype: The antigen is not known.

General observations from the study: Chiefly within CM and EM were the contracting CD4+ clones; CD8+ ones were within EMRA. Some clones that responded turned up in pre-infection memory, which suggests that cross-reactive memory joined in.

TCRdb passed the 5' RACE reads through MiXCR, listing each CDR3 protein once. This table holds approximately 290,000 distinct CDR3 sequences, roughly 15% found once. The germline V gene has CDR1 SGHRS and CDR2 YFSETQ. The CDR3 is 18 amino acids. J gave up 0 bases and V 3 bases, and 9 bases lay outside the gene matches. This TCR came from a man younger than 35 who had mild COVID-19 (a few samples of this study predate the infection). Cell type and time point are not known. V usage is TRBV5-1 and J usage is TRBJ2-6; TRBD1 matches at 7 bases. Sequenced: PBMCs or a T cell subset sorted from them (not recorded which). CDR3 sequence reads: CASSSRGQPTSGANVLTF. In DNA form, the CDR3 reads TGCGCCAGCAGCTCCCGGGGACAGCCAACCTCTGGGGCCAACGTCCTGACTTTC.